The clone carrying this T cell receptor (beta chain) was observed a handful of times. What it binds is not known. Using immunoSEQ multiplex PCR, the repertoire was profiled, and TCRdb retains in-frame clones only, with some absent. Among some 11,000 clones listed, more than 75% were seen once. This record comes from a study of OX40 agonist ivuxolimab in advanced cancers. The study's findings and limits: Also present in some nonresponders was a low level of normalized T-cell clonal expansion.

The V and J ends lost 5 bases and 0 bases, in that order; junction bases with no gene match: 6. Germline-derived CDR1 and CDR2 are MRHNA and SNTAGT. This CDR3 has 17 amino acids. This clonotype was obtained from an adult with an advanced solid tumor such as melanoma, head and neck, liver or kidney cancer. V usage is TRBV6-4 and J usage is TRBJ2-3; 12 nucleotides agree with TRBD2. This specimen consisted of CD4+ or CD8+ T cells sorted from blood, obtained in a trial of the OX40 agonist ivuxolimab. CDR3 region: CASSPGLAGGSTDTQYF. The DNA of the CDR3 is TGTGCCAGCAGTCCCGGGCTAGCGGGAGGGAGCACAGATACGCAGTATTTT.